Following are 2 T cell receptor beta chains from one sample sequenced in a study of cytomegalovirus exposure and HLA in healthy donors. Amplification used 60 Vbeta primers and 13 Jbeta primers. Using immunoSEQ multiplex PCR, the repertoire was profiled, and TCRdb retains in-frame clones only, with some absent. This sample has approximately 140,000 clones, with about 80% found just once. Material for sequencing was PBMCs. These receptors were taken from a man aged 35 to 55 in good health and CMV-seropositive.

This clone was observed a single time. V usage is TRBV19 and J usage is TRBJ2-4; TRBD2 might be the D (6 bases). This CDR3 has 18 amino acids. Germline-derived CDR1 and CDR2 are LNHDA and SQIVND (reference sequence). Trimming removed 6 bases at V and 0 bases at J, with 21 bases between. CDR3 DNA: TGTGCCAGTAGCGGCGGAGCGGGCCTACCGATAGCCAAAAACATTCAGTACTTC. This translates into CASSGGAGLPIAKNIQYF.

This clone was seen more than once but under ten times. This chain links TRBV9 with TRBJ2-3, with 7 bases lining up with TRBD2. CDR1 SGDLS and CDR2 YYNGEE come from the germline V gene. This CDR3 has 14 residues. The ends lost 0 bases at V and 6 bases at J; junction bases unmatched: 4. CDR3 protein: CASSVGGSGDTQYF. The DNA of the CDR3 is TGTGCCAGCAGCGTAGGCGGGAGTGGCGATACGCAGTATTTT.